What follows are 22 T cell receptor beta chains derived from one specimen sequenced in a study of T-cell reconstitution after alpha-beta-depleted transplantation in children. The authors prepared the TCRbeta library with unique molecular identifiers. One entry per CDR3 protein, called by TCRdb with MiXCR from the PCR reads. The top ten hold 5% of the sample, which has roughly 790,000 distinct CDR3 sequences, around 17% seen once. The sample consisted of PBMCs, mostly from graft donor cells, taken 360 days after TCRalphabeta/CD19-depleted stem cell transplant. Source of these receptors: a male patient under 18 who had a stem cell transplant for acute lymphoblastic leukemia, so the T cells may come from the graft donor.

This clonotype was seen once. V is TRBV20-1 and J is TRBJ1-3; D gene unclear. The V end was cut by 5 bases, the J end by 0 bases, with 17 bases between. Germline V gene data show CDR1 as DFQATT and CDR2 as SNEGSKA (reference sequence). The CDR3 runs to 16 residues. DNA of the CDR3: TGCAGTGCTCGACCCAAGAGGCAGGTCTCTGGAAACACCATATATTTT. Amino acids: CSARPKRQVSGNTIYF.

The V call is TRBV10-1, the J call TRBJ2-1, with D perhaps given as TRBD1 or TRBD2 (6 bases each). The germline V and J ends were trimmed by 6 bases and 7 bases, with 22 bases remaining between them. Germline V gene lookup returns CDR1 WNHNN and CDR2 SYGVQD (reference sequence). This CDR3 is 16 amino acids long. CDR3 region: CASSPFVGEGGNEQFF. The CDR3 nucleotides read TGCGCCAGCAGCCCCTTTGTGGGAGAGGGGGGAAATGAGCAGTTCTTC.

The chain links TRBV3-1 to TRBJ2-6; D possibly corresponds to TRBD1 (6 bases). The germline gives CDR1 LGHDT, CDR2 YNNKEL (reference sequence). The V end was cut by 5 bases, the J end by 2 bases, with 10 bases between. The CDR3 contains 15 residues. The CDR3 here is CASSIGGAGANVLTF. The CDR3, as DNA: TGTGCCAGCAGCATAGGGGGTGCTGGGGCCAACGTCCTGACTTTC.

The rearrangement links TRBV7-9 to TRBJ2-5; a possible D gene is TRBD2 (5 bases). The CDR3 extends over 16 amino acids. Trimming cost V 6 bases and J 2 bases, with 19 bases left between them. Germline CDR1 and CDR2: SEHNR and FQNEAQ (reference sequence). CDR3: CASRPTPGRTQETQYF. Here the CDR3 DNA reads TGTGCCAGCAGACCAACTCCCGGGCGGACTCAAGAGACCCAGTACTTC.

In this sample, this clonotype turned up a few times. The CDR3 loop reads CATSDLSGFRRNGYTF. DNA for the CDR3: TGTGCCACCAGTGATTTGTCCGGGTTCAGAAGAAATGGCTACACCTTC. The rearrangement links TRBV24-1 to TRBJ1-2; D gene ambiguous. Germline V lookup: CDR1 KGHDR, CDR2 SFDVKD. CDR3 size: 16 residues. V dropped 0 bases and J dropped 6 bases, with 16 bases sitting between them.

The chain is built from TRBV14 and TRBJ2-1, with 8 bases matching TRBD2. The V gene's germline CDR1 is SGHDN and CDR2 FVKESK. Losses at the gene ends were 1 base for V and 8 bases for J; bases not matched to a gene: 16. The CDR3 is 18 amino acids. In nucleotides, the CDR3 is TGTGCCAGCAGCCAAGCCCTGTCCGGGAGGGCCCTCAGCGATGAGCAGTTCTTC. Protein product: CASSQALSGRALSDEQFF.

The chain uses TRBV3-1 and TRBJ2-7; 7 nucleotides align to TRBD1. Trimming cost V 0 bases and J 4 bases; bases outside gene matches: 3. From germline, CDR1 is LGHDT and CDR2 YNNKEL (reference sequence). The CDR3 extends over 14 amino acids. CDR3 DNA sequence: TGTGCCAGCAGCCAAGAGGGACAGCCGTACGAGCAGTACTTC. It is translated as CASSQEGQPYEQYF.

The genes are TRBV5-1 and TRBJ2-5, with 10 bases matching TRBD2. After removal of 4 bases from V and 3 bases from J, the junction contained 6 bases not matched to a gene. CDR3 size: 15 residues. Germline V lookup: CDR1 SGHRS, CDR2 YFSETQ. CDR3 nucleotide sequence: TGCGCCAGCAGCACACTAGCGGGAACGGAAGAGACCCAGTACTTC. This translates into CASSTLAGTEETQYF. The full variable domain, rest sourced from reference TRBV5-1 and TRBJ2-5, is KAGVTQTPRYLIKTRGQQVTLSCSPISGHRSVSWYQQTPGQGLQFLFEYFSETQRNKGNFPGRFSGRQFSNSRSEMNVSTLELGDSALYLCASSTLAGTEETQYFGPGTRLLVL.

This clonotype was counted ten times or more. V and J are TRBV7-2 and TRBJ2-3, with 9 bases aligning to TRBD2. The CDR3 is 16 amino acids. V was clipped by 1 base and J by 4 bases; unmatched bases: 6. Looked up from germline, CDR1 is SGHTA and CDR2 is FQGNSA. Here the CDR3 DNA reads TGTGCCAGCAGCTTAGGAGCACTAGCGGGCCCAGATACGCAGTATTTT. This encodes CASSLGALAGPDTQYF.

V and J are TRBV20-1 and TRBJ2-7; 12 nucleotides agree with TRBD2. With 6 bases clipped from V and 5 bases from J, the junction kept 11 bases outside the gene matches. The CDR3 totals 15 residues. Germline CDR1 and CDR2: DFQATT and SNEGSKA (reference sequence). CDR3 bases: TGCAGTGCCGATTCTCTAGCGGGAGGGTACCACGAGCAGTACTTC. Its protein product is CSADSLAGGYHEQYF.

This clonotype occurred a few times. The CDR3: CASSHDGSSYEQYF. The CDR3 DNA follows: TGCGCCAGCAGCCATGATGGGAGCAGCTACGAGCAGTACTTC. J is TRBJ2-7 and V is TRBV4-1, with TRBD2 as a possible D gene (5 bases). Germline loops: CDR1 MGHRA, CDR2 YSYEKL. This CDR3 region has 14 residues. V shed 3 bases and J shed 3 bases, with 12 bases lying between them.

This clonotype appeared a few times. J is TRBJ2-3 and V is TRBV7-3, with 11 bases identical to TRBD2. Germline CDR1 SGHTA, CDR2 FQGTGA. V shed 5 bases, J shed 2 bases, and the junction held 6 bases outside the gene matches. CDR3 length: 16 residues. The CDR3 coding sequence is TGTGCCAGCAGCGTGGGGACTAGCGGTCACACAGATACGCAGTATTTT. Translation: CASSVGTSGHTDTQYF.

In its sample, this clonotype was seen many times. This chain links TRBV6-1 with TRBJ2-1; 9 bases are shared with TRBD1. CDR1 is MNHNS, CDR2 SASEGT, per germline. Trimming cost V 6 bases and J 4 bases; bases outside gene matches: 7. There are 15 residues in the CDR3. CDR3 DNA sequence: TGTGCCAGCAGCCCTCCGGGACAGGGATACAATGAGCAGTTCTTC. As protein: CASSPPGQGYNEQFF.

This sequence joins TRBV3-1 and TRBJ2-7, with D possibly TRBD2 on 5 matching bases. CDR3 length: 15 amino acids. The V gene lost 0 bases and the J gene lost 4 bases, with 13 bases spanning the gap. Germline lookup yields CDR1 LGHDT and CDR2 YNNKEL (reference sequence). For the CDR3, the DNA is TGTGCCAGCAGCCAAGAAATAATTCGGGGTTACGAGCAGTACTTC. It translates to CASSQEIIRGYEQYF.

This chain connects TRBV24-1 to TRBJ2-2; D might be TRBD2 (5 bases). The CDR3 has 14 residues. Trimming stripped 8 bases from V and 2 bases from J, with 11 bases between. CDR1 and CDR2 from the germline V gene are KGHDR and SFDVKD. The CDR3: CATTQSGNTGELFF. DNA for the CDR3: TGTGCCACCACTCAAAGCGGAAACACCGGGGAGCTGTTTTTT.

The rearrangement joins TRBV5-1 to TRBJ2-3; no reliable D call. The V gene lost 4 bases and the J gene lost 0 bases, with 15 bases spanning the gap. Germline values: CDR1 SGHRS, CDR2 YFSETQ. The CDR3 extends over 16 amino acids. CDR3 DNA: TGCGCCAGCAGCACCCAACCAACGCCTAGCACAGATACGCAGTATTTT. The encoded protein is CASSTQPTPSTDTQYF.

This clonotype was found a few times. The chain couples TRBV5-1 to TRBJ2-3; D gene unclear. V lost 3 bases and J lost 0, with 8 bases in between. The CDR3 has 14 residues. Per the germline V gene, CDR1 is SGHRS and CDR2 is YFSETQ. CDR3 nucleotide sequence: TGCGCCAGCAGCTCCGACGGAAGCACAGATACGCAGTATTTT. Translating it yields CASSSDGSTDTQYF.

The chain has TRBV19 and TRBJ2-1, with 8 bases fitting TRBD2. The CDR3 has 13 residues. Germline lookup yields CDR1 LNHDA and CDR2 SQIVND (reference sequence). V shed 4 bases and J 7 bases; nucleotides not matched to a gene: 3. DNA of the CDR3: TGTGCCAGTAGTAGGGCGGGAGGTAATGAGCAGTTCTTC. Protein: CASSRAGGNEQFF.

This clonotype appeared a few times. The rearrangement links TRBV2 to TRBJ2-3; a weak D match, TRBD2 (5 bases). CDR1 and CDR2 from the germline V gene are SNHLY and FYNNEI. Trimming pared 4 bases from V and 4 bases from J, leaving 12 bases between. The CDR3 has 14 amino acids. The CDR3 coding sequence is TGTGCCAGCAGTGTGAGGGCCGGGGCAGATACGCAGTATTTT. Its protein product is CASSVRAGADTQYF.

This chain uses TRBV29-1 with TRBJ2-7; TRBD1 matches 7 bases. CDR1 and CDR2 (germline): SQVTM, ANQGSEA. This CDR3 has 15 residues. V lost 4 bases and J lost 3; bases outside the gene matches: 12. The DNA of the CDR3 is TGCAGCGTTGTCGGGGACAGCACAAACATCTACGAGCAGTACTTC. Its protein product is CSVVGDSTNIYEQYF.

This clonotype was counted a few times. This chain links TRBV25-1 with TRBJ1-2; D is ambiguous. Germline V gives CDR1 MGHDK, CDR2 SYGVNS. V was cut by 4 bases and J by 3 bases, with 9 bases left in between. The CDR3 sequence is 13 residues long. The CDR3 spells CASSVTVHYGYTF. The CDR3 nucleotides are TGTGCCAGCAGTGTAACGGTTCACTATGGCTACACCTTC.

The chain couples TRBV2 to TRBJ1-5, with TRBD1 matching 8 bases. Germline V gene sequence: CDR1 SNHLY, CDR2 FYNNEI. The ends lost 6 bases at V and 5 bases at J; junction bases unmatched: 3. There are 13 residues in the CDR3. The CDR3 loop reads CASRGQEHQPQHF. CDR3 DNA sequence: TGTGCCAGCAGGGGACAGGAGCATCAGCCCCAGCATTTT.